The source of this TCR beta chain is a study of blood T cell repertoires in COVID-19. Overall study context: Acute and convalescent COVID-19 specimens originated in the United States, Italy and Spain.

Clones were sequenced by immunoSEQ multiplex PCR, and TCRdb holds only the in-frame ones, with some missing. This table has over 85,000 clones, around three quarters appearing once. In germline, CDR1 is MGHRA, CDR2 YSYEKL. The CDR3 length is 16 residues. The V gene lost 0 bases and the J gene lost 5 bases, with 16 bases spanning the gap. The sequence came from a woman aged 55-75 years with acute or convalescent COVID-19. Sequenced material: peripheral blood. The genes are TRBV4-1 and TRBJ2-5, with TRBD1 as a possible D gene (6 bases). The CDR3 sequence is CASSQDRGVQGETQYF. CDR3 bases: TGCGCCAGCAGCCAAGATCGAGGAGTCCAGGGGGAGACCCAGTACTTC.